This T cell receptor (beta chain) was identified in a study of Ad26.COV2.S vaccination and SARS-CoV-2 variants. Study-level background: The vaccine Ad26.COV2.S was put into the muscle once, or twice with 56 days between. The study, taken as a whole, reports: Measurements of TCR breadth and depth may have given underestimates of the total T cell responses. Ad26.COV2.S recipients had broader spike-specific TCRs (P = 0.0014).

Regarding treatment: 15 to 20 received Ad26.COV2.S at low or high dose, single or two shots; 5 received placebo; per-sample allocation not given. Day 63 after the first injection of vaccine or placebo was the sampling time. Aged 18-55 years, donor was enrolled in Boston in about 2020. Sequenced by immunoSEQ multiplex PCR; TCRdb stores in-frame clones only, minus some. The sample carries 350,000 to 550,000 clones, 89% recorded once. As for this clone: Its antigen is as yet unknown.

CDR1 and CDR2 (germline): MDHEN, SYDVKM. There are 14 residues in the CDR3. The V and J ends lost 5 bases and 4 bases respectively, with 13 bases between them. This chain joins TRBV28 and TRBJ2-3, with D possibly TRBD1 on 6 matching bases. The receptor was isolated from a person between 18 and 60 years old who received the Ad26.COV2.S COVID-19 vaccine or a placebo. The sample was peripheral blood, taken in a trial of Ad26.COV2.S vaccine versus placebo. The CDR3 is CASSNKQGSDTQYF. In DNA form, the CDR3 reads TGTGCCAGCAGTAATAAACAGGGTTCAGATACGCAGTATTTT.